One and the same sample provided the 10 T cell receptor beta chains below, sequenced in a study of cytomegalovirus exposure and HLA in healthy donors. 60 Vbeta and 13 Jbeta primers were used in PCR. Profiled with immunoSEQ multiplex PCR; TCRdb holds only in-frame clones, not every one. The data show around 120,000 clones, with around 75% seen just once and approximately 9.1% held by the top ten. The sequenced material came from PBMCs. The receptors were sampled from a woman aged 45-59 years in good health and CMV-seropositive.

This CDR3 reads CASSQKGTREYEQYF. The CDR3 region has the DNA TGTGCCAGCAGCCAAAAAGGGACTAGGGAGTACGAGCAGTACTTC. The V call is TRBV14, the J call TRBJ2-7; 8 nucleotides align to TRBD2. From germline, CDR1 is SGHDN and CDR2 FVKESK. This CDR3 comprises 15 residues. V lost 2 bases to trimming and J lost 4 bases; unmatched junction nucleotides: 7.

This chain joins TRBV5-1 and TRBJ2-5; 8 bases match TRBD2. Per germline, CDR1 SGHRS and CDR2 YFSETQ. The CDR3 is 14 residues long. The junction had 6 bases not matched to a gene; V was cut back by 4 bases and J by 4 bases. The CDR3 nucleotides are TGCGCCAGCAGCGCCTACACTAGCGGAGAGACCCAGTACTTC. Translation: CASSAYTSGETQYF.

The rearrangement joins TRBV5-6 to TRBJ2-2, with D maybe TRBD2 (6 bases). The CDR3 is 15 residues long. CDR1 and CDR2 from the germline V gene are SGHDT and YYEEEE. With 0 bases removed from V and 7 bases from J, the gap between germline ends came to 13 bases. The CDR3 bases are TGTGCCAGCAGCTTGGCCCCTAGCGCTAGCGGGGAGCTGTTTTTT. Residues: CASSLAPSASGELFF.

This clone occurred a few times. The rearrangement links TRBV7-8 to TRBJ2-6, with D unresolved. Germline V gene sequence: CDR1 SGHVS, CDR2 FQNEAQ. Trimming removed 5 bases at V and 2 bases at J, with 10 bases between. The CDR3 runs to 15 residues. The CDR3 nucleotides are TGTGCCAGCAGCCGAGGTTGGACTGGGGCCAACGTCCTGACTTTC. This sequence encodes CASSRGWTGANVLTF.

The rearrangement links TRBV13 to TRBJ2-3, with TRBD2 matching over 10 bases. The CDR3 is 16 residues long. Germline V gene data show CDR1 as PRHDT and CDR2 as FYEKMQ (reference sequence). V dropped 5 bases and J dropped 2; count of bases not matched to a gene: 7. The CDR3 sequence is CASSLYSGRSTDTQYF. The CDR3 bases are TGTGCCAGCAGCCTATATAGCGGGAGGTCCACAGATACGCAGTATTTT. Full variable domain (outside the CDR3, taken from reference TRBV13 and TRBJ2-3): AAGVIQSPRHLIKEKRETATLKCYPIPRHDTVYWYQQGPGQDPQFLISFYEKMQSDKGSIPDRFSAQQFSDYHSELNMSSLELGDSALYFCASSLYSGRSTDTQYFGPGTRLTVL.

DNA of the CDR3: TGCGCCAGCAGCCAAGTTATTGCGGTGGGGGCCAGCACTGAAGCTTTCTTT. Its protein is CASSQVIAVGASTEAFF. The genes are TRBV4-1 and TRBJ1-1; maybe TRBD1 (6 bases). The CDR3 is 17 residues long. Per the germline V gene, CDR1 is MGHRA and CDR2 is YSYEKL. V lost 1 base to trimming and J lost 4 bases, with 19 bases between them.

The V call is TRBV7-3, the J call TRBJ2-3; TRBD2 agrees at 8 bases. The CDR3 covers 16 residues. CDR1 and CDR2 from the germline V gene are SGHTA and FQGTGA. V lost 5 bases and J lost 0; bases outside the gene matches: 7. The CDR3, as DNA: TGTGCCAGCAGCAGGACCGGGACTAGAAGCACAGATACGCAGTATTTT. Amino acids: CASSRTGTRSTDTQYF.

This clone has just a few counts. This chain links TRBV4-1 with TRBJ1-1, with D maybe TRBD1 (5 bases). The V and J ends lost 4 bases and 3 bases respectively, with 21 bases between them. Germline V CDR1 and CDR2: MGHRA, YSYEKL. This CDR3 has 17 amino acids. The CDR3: CASSPRKAAGLDTEAFF. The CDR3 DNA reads TGCGCCAGCAGCCCAAGAAAGGCAGCAGGGTTGGACACTGAAGCTTTCTTT.

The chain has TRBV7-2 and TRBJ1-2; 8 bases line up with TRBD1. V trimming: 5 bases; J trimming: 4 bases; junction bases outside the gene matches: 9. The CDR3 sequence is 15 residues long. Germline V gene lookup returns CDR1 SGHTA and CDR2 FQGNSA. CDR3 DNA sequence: TGTGCCAGCAGCAACCAGGGGGCGAAAGTCTATGGCTACACCTTC. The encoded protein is CASSNQGAKVYGYTF.

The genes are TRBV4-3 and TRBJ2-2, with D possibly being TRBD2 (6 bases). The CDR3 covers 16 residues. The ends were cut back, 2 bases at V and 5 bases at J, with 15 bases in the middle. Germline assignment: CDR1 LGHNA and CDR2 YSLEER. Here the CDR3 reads CASSQTPGTGTGELFF. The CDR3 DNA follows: TGCGCCAGCAGCCAAACCCCCGGGACTGGGACCGGGGAGCTGTTTTTT.